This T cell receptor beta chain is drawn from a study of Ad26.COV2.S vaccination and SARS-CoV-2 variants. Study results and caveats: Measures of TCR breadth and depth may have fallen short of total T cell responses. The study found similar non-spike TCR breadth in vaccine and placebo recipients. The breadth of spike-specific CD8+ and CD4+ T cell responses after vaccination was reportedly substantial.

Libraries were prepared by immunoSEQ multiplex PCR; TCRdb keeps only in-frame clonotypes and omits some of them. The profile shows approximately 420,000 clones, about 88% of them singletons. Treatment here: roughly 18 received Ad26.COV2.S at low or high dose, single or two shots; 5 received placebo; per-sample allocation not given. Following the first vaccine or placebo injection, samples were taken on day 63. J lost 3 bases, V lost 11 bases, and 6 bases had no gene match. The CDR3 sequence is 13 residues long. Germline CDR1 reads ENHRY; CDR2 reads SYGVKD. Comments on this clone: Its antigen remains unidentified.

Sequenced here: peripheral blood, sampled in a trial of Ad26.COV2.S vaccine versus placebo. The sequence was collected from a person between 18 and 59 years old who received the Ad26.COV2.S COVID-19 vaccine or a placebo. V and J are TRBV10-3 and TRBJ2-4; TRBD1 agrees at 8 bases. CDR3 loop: CASGGPGKNIQYF. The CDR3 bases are TGTGCCTCAGGGGGCCCAGGCAAAAACATTCAGTACTTC.